Listed below are T cell receptor beta chains from one sample, sequenced in a study of blood T cells in healthy people across ages. TCRdb independently ran MiXCR on the 5' RACE reads; one entry per CDR3 protein. Among 1.5 million to 1.8 million distinct CDR3 sequences, approximately 39% were seen once, and the ten largest hold just over 4%. The sample taken for sequencing was blood. Receptors originate from a woman younger than 35 in good health. The CDR3 runs from the conserved cysteine through the conserved F or W. The D gene is left open where the match is weak. Clone size appears in some rows only: once, few, many, or a class for an expanded clone.

J gene: TRBJ2-7; D gene: TRBD2; clone size: few; V gene: TRBV12-3/TRBV12-4; CDR3 DNA: TGTGCCAGCAGTTTAGAACTAGCGCCATACAATGAGCAGTACTTC; CDR3 protein: CASSLELAPYNEQYF
J gene: TRBJ2-1; D gene: NA; clone size: NA; V gene: TRBV9; CDR3 DNA: TGTGCCAGCAGCTTAGACGGGACATACTACAATGAGCAGTTCTTC; CDR3 protein: CASSLDGTYYNEQFF
J gene: TRBJ2-5; D gene: NA; clone size: NA; V gene: TRBV7-6; CDR3 DNA: TGTGCCAGCAGCTCCCAAACCACCAGCGATGAGCAGTACTTC; CDR3 protein: CASSSQTTSDEQYF
J gene: TRBJ2-1; D gene: TRBD1; clone size: NA; V gene: TRBV7-3; CDR3 DNA: TGTGCCAGCAGCTTAACGTTGGGACAGGGATTCCACAATGAGCAGTTCTTC; CDR3 protein: CASSLTLGQGFHNEQFF
J gene: TRBJ2-7; D gene: TRBD1; clone size: NA; V gene: TRBV20-1; CDR3 DNA: TGCAGTGCTAGATCCTCCGGGACAGTCAGCTACGAGCAGTACTTC; CDR3 protein: CSARSSGTVSYEQYF
J gene: TRBJ1-5; D gene: NA; clone size: NA; V gene: TRBV10-1; CDR3 DNA: TGCGCCAGCAGTGGACACAGAGGTCAGTCCCAGCATTTT; CDR3 protein: CASSGHRGQSQHF
J gene: TRBJ1-5; D gene: NA; clone size: NA; V gene: TRBV6-2/TRBV6-3; CDR3 DNA: TGTGCCAGCAGTTCCACAGGGATAGCCCAGCATTTT; CDR3 protein: CASSSTGIAQHF
J gene: TRBJ1-5; D gene: NA; clone size: few; V gene: TRBV28; CDR3 DNA: TGTGCCAGTCGGCGCGTTAGCAATCAGCCCCAGCATTTT; CDR3 protein: CASRRVSNQPQHF
J gene: TRBJ2-7; D gene: TRBD2; clone size: NA; V gene: TRBV28; CDR3 DNA: TGTGCCAGCAGTTCATACCCGGGGGCGGGAGGTTACTACGAGCAGTACTTC; CDR3 protein: CASSSYPGAGGYYEQYF
J gene: TRBJ1-1; D gene: NA; clone size: few; V gene: TRBV4-1; CDR3 DNA: TGCGCCAGCAGTGAGGGCACAGACACTGAAGCTTTCTTT; CDR3 protein: CASSEGTDTEAFF
J gene: TRBJ2-2; D gene: TRBD1; clone size: NA; V gene: TRBV3-1; CDR3 DNA: TGTGCCAGCAGCCAACGTCCGGGACAGTTTTTCACCGGGGAGCTGTTTTTT; CDR3 protein: CASSQRPGQFFTGELFF
J gene: TRBJ2-7; D gene: NA; clone size: few; V gene: TRBV6-2/TRBV6-3; CDR3 DNA: TGTGCCAGCAGTTACGGAGGCTCGGGGGCCTACGAGCAGTACTTC; CDR3 protein: CASSYGGSGAYEQYF
J gene: TRBJ2-3; D gene: NA; clone size: NA; V gene: TRBV5-1; CDR3 DNA: TGCGCCAGCAGCCTCGGACAAAAGACAGATACGCAGTATTTT; CDR3 protein: CASSLGQKTDTQYF
J gene: TRBJ2-7; D gene: TRBD2; clone size: few; V gene: TRBV20-1; CDR3 DNA: TGCAGTGCAGCCGGGACTAGCTCGTTGGGCGAGCAGTACTTC; CDR3 protein: CSAAGTSSLGEQYF
J gene: TRBJ2-5; D gene: NA; clone size: NA; V gene: TRBV25-1; CDR3 DNA: TGTGCCAGCAGTGAATTGGCTAGCCCCACGGGTGAGCAGTACTTC; CDR3 protein: CASSELASPTGEQYF
J gene: TRBJ1-2; D gene: NA; clone size: few; V gene: TRBV29-1; CDR3 DNA: TGCAGCGTGGCCGGACAGAATACTAACTATGGCTACACCTTC; CDR3 protein: CSVAGQNTNYGYTF
J gene: TRBJ2-7; D gene: NA; clone size: NA; V gene: TRBV6-5; CDR3 DNA: TGTGCCAGCAGTGATCGGGGGCACCTACACGAGCAGTACTTC; CDR3 protein: CASSDRGHLHEQYF
J gene: TRBJ2-5; D gene: TRBD2; clone size: NA; V gene: TRBV11-2; CDR3 DNA: TGTGCCAGCAGCTTCACCGGGACTAGCCTGTACGAGCGGTACTTC; CDR3 protein: CASSFTGTSLYERYF
J gene: TRBJ2-3; D gene: NA; clone size: NA; V gene: TRBV3-1; CDR3 DNA: TGTGCCAGCAGCCAAGAGGGAAGGACGGCTAGCACAGATACGCAGTATTTT; CDR3 protein: CASSQEGRTASTDTQYF
J gene: TRBJ2-7; D gene: TRBD1; clone size: NA; V gene: TRBV30; CDR3 DNA: TGTGCCTGGAGTGTACTTAGACAGGGAAATGACGAGCAGTACTTC; CDR3 protein: CAWSVLRQGNDEQYF
J gene: TRBJ2-1; D gene: TRBD2; clone size: NA; V gene: TRBV5-1; CDR3 DNA: TGCGCCAGCGGCGTGGTCCTCGGGAGGAATGAGCAGTTCTTC; CDR3 protein: CASGVVLGRNEQFF
J gene: TRBJ2-1; D gene: NA; clone size: NA; V gene: TRBV6-2/TRBV6-3; CDR3 DNA: TGTGCCAGCAGCTCCAGGTACCACTACAATGAGCAGTTCTTC; CDR3 protein: CASSSRYHYNEQFF
J gene: TRBJ2-3; D gene: NA; clone size: NA; V gene: TRBV4-3; CDR3 DNA: TGCGCCAGCGGCAACCGGGACGACGTCGGTACGCAGTATTTT; CDR3 protein: CASGNRDDVGTQYF
J gene: TRBJ2-3; D gene: TRBD2; clone size: NA; V gene: TRBV11-3; CDR3 DNA: TGTGCCGGCAGCTTTCCTATCGGGGACTATCCCACAGATACGCAGTATTTT; CDR3 protein: CAGSFPIGDYPTDTQYF
J gene: TRBJ1-1; D gene: NA; clone size: NA; V gene: TRBV20-1; CDR3 DNA: TGCAGTGTTAGAGAACGCGGCCGGCCCTTGACTGAAGCTTTCTTT; CDR3 protein: CSVRERGRPLTEAFF
J gene: TRBJ1-2; D gene: NA; clone size: few; V gene: TRBV12-3/TRBV12-4; CDR3 DNA: TGTGCCAGCAGTGTAGCGTCAGGGGTCGGCTACACCTTC; CDR3 protein: CASSVASGVGYTF
J gene: TRBJ2-5; D gene: NA; clone size: NA; V gene: TRBV6-2/TRBV6-3; CDR3 DNA: TGTGCCAGCAGTTACCGACCGCGGGCAAAAGAGACCCAGTACTTC; CDR3 protein: CASSYRPRAKETQYF
J gene: TRBJ2-1; D gene: TRBD2; clone size: NA; V gene: TRBV7-2; CDR3 DNA: TGTGCCAGCAGCTTACCCGCTAGCGGGGCCAATGAGCAGTTCTTC; CDR3 protein: CASSLPASGANEQFF
J gene: TRBJ1-5; D gene: NA; clone size: NA; V gene: TRBV24-1; CDR3 DNA: TGTGCCACCAGCATAACCGGGACAACCCAGCATTTT; CDR3 protein: CATSITGTTQHF
J gene: TRBJ2-1; D gene: TRBD2; clone size: NA; V gene: TRBV27; CDR3 DNA: TGTGCCAGCACCCCGTTAGCGGGAGGTCGTGATGAGCAGTTCTTC; CDR3 protein: CASTPLAGGRDEQFF
J gene: TRBJ2-2; D gene: TRBD2; clone size: NA; V gene: TRBV20-1; CDR3 DNA: TGCAGTGCTAGACACCAGACTAGCGGGGGGGCCGCGGAGCTGTTTTTT; CDR3 protein: CSARHQTSGGAAELFF
J gene: TRBJ2-1; D gene: TRBD2; clone size: NA; V gene: TRBV4-3; CDR3 DNA: TGCGCCAGCAGGCCCCTAGCGGGGGCGATCAATGAGCAGTTCTTC; CDR3 protein: CASRPLAGAINEQFF
J gene: TRBJ1-1; D gene: NA; clone size: NA; V gene: TRBV3-1; CDR3 DNA: TGTGCCAGCCAAGACAGCCTGAACACTGAAGCTTTCTTT; CDR3 protein: CASQDSLNTEAFF
J gene: TRBJ2-7; D gene: NA; clone size: NA; V gene: TRBV2; CDR3 DNA: TGTGCCAGCAGGGCTGGACACCAAGAGTCCCAGTACTTC; CDR3 protein: CASRAGHQESQYF
J gene: TRBJ2-7; D gene: TRBD1; clone size: NA; V gene: TRBV29-1; CDR3 DNA: TGCAGCGTTTGGGACAGGGGCTCCTACGAGCAGTACTTC; CDR3 protein: CSVWDRGSYEQYF
J gene: TRBJ1-2; D gene: NA; clone size: few; V gene: TRBV6-5; CDR3 DNA: TGTGCCAGCAGTTACCGACAGACTTATGGCTACACCTTC; CDR3 protein: CASSYRQTYGYTF
J gene: TRBJ1-2; D gene: TRBD1; clone size: few; V gene: TRBV4-2; CDR3 DNA: TGTGCCAGCAGCCAACAGACAGGGATAGACTATGGCTACACCTTC; CDR3 protein: CASSQQTGIDYGYTF
J gene: TRBJ1-4; D gene: TRBD1; clone size: few; V gene: TRBV20-1; CDR3 DNA: TGCAGTGCTAGAGTTGCCGGGACAGGGAAGAATGAAAAACTGTTTTTT; CDR3 protein: CSARVAGTGKNEKLFF
J gene: TRBJ2-3; D gene: NA; clone size: NA; V gene: TRBV5-1; CDR3 DNA: TGCGCCAGCAGCTTGGTAAGGTCCGATACGCAGTATTTT; CDR3 protein: CASSLVRSDTQYF
J gene: TRBJ2-1; D gene: TRBD1; clone size: many; V gene: TRBV29-1; CDR3 DNA: TGCAGCGTGCGTGACAGGGGGTTTGACAATGAGCAGTTCTTC; CDR3 protein: CSVRDRGFDNEQFF
J gene: TRBJ2-3; D gene: NA; clone size: NA; V gene: TRBV6-2/TRBV6-3; CDR3 DNA: TGTGCCAGCACCAAATCGGGGGAAGATACGCAGTATTTT; CDR3 protein: CASTKSGEDTQYF
J gene: TRBJ1-1; D gene: NA; clone size: NA; V gene: TRBV5-1; CDR3 DNA: TGCGCCAGCAGCTTGGTCCAGACCGCGAACACTGAAGCTTTCTTT; CDR3 protein: CASSLVQTANTEAFF
J gene: TRBJ1-6; D gene: NA; clone size: NA; V gene: TRBV28; CDR3 DNA: TGTGCCGTGGGGGGGACCAGCTCCTATAATTCACCCCTCCACTTT; CDR3 protein: CAVGGTSSYNSPLHF
J gene: TRBJ2-1; D gene: NA; clone size: NA; V gene: TRBV24-1; CDR3 DNA: TGTGCCACCGCAGTGGAGTCTCCAGGCAATGAGCAGTTCTTC; CDR3 protein: CATAVESPGNEQFF
J gene: TRBJ2-7; D gene: NA; clone size: NA; V gene: TRBV6-2/TRBV6-3; CDR3 DNA: TGTGCCAGCAGTTATATAGGTCCCTACGAGCAGTACTTC; CDR3 protein: CASSYIGPYEQYF
J gene: TRBJ2-7; D gene: TRBD2; clone size: NA; V gene: TRBV6-1; CDR3 DNA: TGTGCCAGCAGACGACTAGCGGGAGGTTCTTCGAGCTCCTACGAGCAGTACTTC; CDR3 protein: CASRRLAGGSSSSYEQYF
J gene: TRBJ2-1; D gene: NA; clone size: NA; V gene: TRBV5-6; CDR3 DNA: TGTGCCAGCAGCTTGGATTTGCGTTGGGTAAGCGAGCAGTTCTTC; CDR3 protein: CASSLDLRWVSEQFF
J gene: TRBJ2-5; D gene: NA; clone size: NA; V gene: TRBV5-1; CDR3 DNA: TGCGCCAGCAGCTTGGGCGGGATGTTCCAAGAGACCCAGTACTTC; CDR3 protein: CASSLGGMFQETQYF
J gene: TRBJ1-4; D gene: NA; clone size: NA; V gene: TRBV7-9; CDR3 DNA: TGTGCCAGCAGCTTAGCCCCCACAGGAAATGAAAAACTGTTTTTT; CDR3 protein: CASSLAPTGNEKLFF
J gene: TRBJ2-7; D gene: TRBD1; clone size: NA; V gene: TRBV4-3; CDR3 DNA: TGCGCCAGCAGCCGACGGGACAGGGCTTACAATGAGCAGTACTTC; CDR3 protein: CASSRRDRAYNEQYF
J gene: TRBJ2-7; D gene: TRBD1; clone size: NA; V gene: TRBV7-9; CDR3 DNA: TGTGCCAGCAGCGTCCAGAGGTTCCCGGGACAGGGTTCCTACGAGCAGTACTTC; CDR3 protein: CASSVQRFPGQGSYEQYF